A single sample is the source of the 20 T cell receptor beta chains below, sequenced in a study of cytomegalovirus exposure and HLA in healthy donors. The study ran its PCR with 60 Vbeta and 13 Jbeta primers. Data came from immunoSEQ multiplex PCR; TCRdb stores just in-frame clones and leaves some out. The table shows 150,000 to 250,000 clones, with approximately 78% occurring only once. The source material was PBMCs. These receptors all come from a woman between 45 and 60 years old in good health and CMV-seropositive.

This clone has more than one count but fewer than ten. J is TRBJ1-2 and V is TRBV6-1; D unclear. The V end lost 6 bases, the J end lost 3 bases, and 11 bases lay between the germline ends. The CDR3 has 13 residues. CDR1 and CDR2 from the germline V gene are MNHNS and SASEGT. CDR3 loop: CASSRGVDYGYTF. CDR3 nucleotide sequence: TGTGCCAGCAGCCGCGGGGTGGACTATGGCTACACCTTC.

This sequence joins TRBV28 and TRBJ1-1, with 7 bases aligning to TRBD1. The V segment lost 7 bases and the J segment 4 bases; nucleotides outside the gene matches: 15. From germline, CDR1 is MDHEN and CDR2 SYDVKM. This CDR3 is built from 16 residues. Written as DNA, the CDR3 is TGTGCCAGCAAACCCCCTCAGACAGGGATTTCCACTGAAGCTTTCTTT. This encodes CASKPPQTGISTEAFF.

About this clone itself: One end of the junction fails to match germline, which may point to a read error. The V gene is TRBV15, the J gene TRBJ2-6; D might be TRBD1 (5 bases). This CDR3 is 15 amino acids long. The germline V gene encodes CDR1 LNHNV and CDR2 YYDKDF (reference sequence). The CDR3, as DNA: TGTGCCACCAGCGCCGCACGGGCTGGGGCCAACGGCCTGACTTTC. It encodes CATSAARAGANGLTF.

The chain is built from TRBV5-1 and TRBJ2-6; 9 bases agree with TRBD1. The J segment lost 0 bases and the V segment lost 0 bases, leaving 10 bases of the junction unmatched. The CDR3 has 20 amino acids. The germline V gene encodes CDR1 SGHRS and CDR2 YFSETQ. CDR3 in DNA: TGCGCCAGCAGCTTGGGGGGGGGACAGGGATCTCGCTCTGGGGCCAACGTCCTGACTTTC. It encodes CASSLGGGQGSRSGANVLTF.

The rearrangement joins TRBV18 to TRBJ2-7; 9 nucleotides agree with TRBD1. The trim removed 3 bases at V and 6 bases at J, leaving 6 bases unmatched. Looked up from germline, CDR1 is KGHSH and CDR2 is LQKENI. The CDR3 is 14 residues long. In DNA, the CDR3 is TGTGCCAGCTCACCTTCGGACAGGGGATCCGAGCAGTACTTC. Amino acid sequence: CASSPSDRGSEQYF.

V gene TRBV7-2 combines with J gene TRBJ2-7; 11 bases line up with TRBD2. The ends lost 1 base at V and 7 bases at J; junction bases unmatched: 9. Germline lookup yields CDR1 SGHTA and CDR2 FQGNSA. The CDR3 sequence is 16 residues long. The CDR3 DNA reads TGTGCCAGCAGCTTAGAGGTAGCGGGAGGGTCGGGAGAGCAGTACTTC. This sequence encodes CASSLEVAGGSGEQYF.

This clone was detected only once. The chain has TRBV19 and TRBJ2-3, with 9 bases identical to TRBD1. This CDR3 has 14 amino acids. Germline values: CDR1 LNHDA, CDR2 SQIVND (reference sequence). V shed 5 bases, J shed 3 bases, and the junction held 3 bases outside the gene matches. The CDR3 DNA sequence: TGTGCCAGTAGTCTCGGACAGGGGACAGATACGCAGTATTTT. This codes for CASSLGQGTDTQYF. The full variable domain, rest sourced from reference TRBV19 and TRBJ2-3, is DGGITQSPKYLFRKEGQNVTLSCEQNLNHDAMYWYRQDPGQGLRLIYYSQIVNDFQKGDIAEGYSVSREKKESFPLTVTSAQKNPTAFYLCASSLGQGTDTQYFGPGTRLTVL.

This clone has a single count. The chain recombines TRBV5-1 with TRBJ1-2; D not resolved. V was clipped by 7 bases and J by 8 bases, with 30 bases between them. The CDR3 contains 17 residues. Germline values: CDR1 SGHRS, CDR2 YFSETQ. CDR3 protein: CASLPGRSTLDYRGYTF. The CDR3 region has the DNA TGCGCCAGCTTACCTGGTAGGAGTACTCTCGACTATCGGGGCTACACCTTC.

This rearrangement joins TRBV20-1 to TRBJ2-7; D is ambiguous. This CDR3 spans 11 amino acids. Trimming shortened V by 3 bases and J by 5 bases, and 8 bases separated the two germline ends. CDR1 DFQATT and CDR2 SNEGSKA come from the germline V gene (reference sequence). The CDR3 DNA follows: TGCAGTGCTAGGGGCCAGAACGAGCAGTACTTC. Residues: CSARGQNEQYF.

The chain recombines TRBV18 with TRBJ1-5; D might be TRBD1 (5 bases). V dropped 6 bases and J dropped 13 bases, with 19 bases sitting between them. The CDR3 is 13 residues long. Looked up from germline, CDR1 is KGHSH and CDR2 is LQKENI. This chain's CDR3 is CASSPDDRQQQHF. DNA for the CDR3: TGTGCCAGCTCTCCTGACGACAGACAACAACAGCATTTT.

CDR3: CASSVGAATNEKLFF. The CDR3, as DNA: TGTGCCAGCAGCGTAGGGGCAGCAACTAATGAAAAACTGTTTTTT. This chain links TRBV9 with TRBJ1-4; D is uncertain. V was trimmed by 0 bases and J by 0 bases, leaving 6 bases between them. Germline lookup yields CDR1 SGDLS and CDR2 YYNGEE. The CDR3 runs 15 residues.

This chain connects TRBV5-1 to TRBJ2-1; tentative D call: TRBD2 (6 bases). Germline V gene data show CDR1 as SGHRS and CDR2 as YFSETQ. Trimming left V 1 base short and J 3 bases short, with 17 bases between. CDR3 length equals 17 residues. The DNA for the CDR3 is TGCGCCAGCAGCTTGCTCCCGGGAGACCTTCTCTACAATGAGCAGTTCTTC. Residues: CASSLLPGDLLYNEQFF.

The gene calls are TRBV18 and TRBJ2-7, with 7 bases lining up with TRBD1. The J segment lost 4 bases and the V segment lost 6 bases, leaving 6 bases of the junction unmatched. Germline V gene lookup returns CDR1 KGHSH and CDR2 LQKENI. The CDR3 extends over 13 amino acids. The CDR3 bases are TGTGCCAGCTCCTCGACAGGGCCGTACGAGCAGTACTTC. Its protein is CASSSTGPYEQYF.

The chain uses TRBV7-8 and TRBJ2-7; D remains ambiguous. Germline loops: CDR1 SGHVS, CDR2 FQNEAQ. This CDR3 is built from 12 residues. Trimming removed 3 bases at V and 3 bases at J, with 6 bases between. The CDR3 sequence is CASSFSLYEQYF. The CDR3 DNA sequence: TGTGCCAGCAGCTTCTCCCTCTACGAGCAGTACTTC.

The chain recombines TRBV4-1 with TRBJ1-4, with 9 bases aligning to TRBD1. The CDR3 loop spans 18 amino acids. With 3 bases clipped from V and 10 bases from J, the junction kept 18 bases outside the gene matches. Germline loops: CDR1 MGHRA, CDR2 YSYEKL. CDR3 sequence: CASSQTGTGISQGRKLFF. CDR3 in DNA: TGCGCCAGCAGCCAGACCGGGACAGGGATAAGCCAAGGCAGAAAACTGTTTTTT.

The chain employs TRBV28 and TRBJ2-7, with 7 nucleotides matching TRBD1. The J segment lost 12 bases and the V segment lost 3 bases, leaving 5 bases of the junction unmatched. Germline V gene data show CDR1 as MDHEN and CDR2 as SYDVKM. The CDR3 consists of 11 residues. The CDR3 sequence: CASSFVGQLYF. The CDR3 DNA reads TGTGCCAGCAGTTTCGTGGGACAGTTGTACTTC.

V gene TRBV19 combines with J gene TRBJ1-5; D unclear. The CDR3 sequence is 16 residues long. The germline CDR1 and CDR2 sequences are LNHDA and SQIVND (reference sequence). Trimming left V 3 bases short and J 0 bases short, with 12 bases between. CDR3 in amino acids: CASSIPRDYSNQPQHF. The CDR3 coding sequence is TGTGCCAGTAGTATCCCACGGGATTATAGCAATCAGCCCCAGCATTTT.

This rearrangement joins TRBV6-1 to TRBJ2-7; 10 nucleotides line up with TRBD1. CDR3 length: 15 residues. Per germline, CDR1 MNHNS and CDR2 SASEGT. V lost 5 bases to trimming and J lost 2 bases; unmatched junction nucleotides: 6. The CDR3: CASSSGTGVTYEQYF. In DNA, the CDR3 is TGTGCCAGCAGTTCCGGGACAGGGGTTACCTACGAGCAGTACTTC.

This rearrangement joins TRBV7-9 to TRBJ2-7; 9 nucleotides match TRBD2. The CDR3 runs 14 residues. The trim removed 5 bases at V and 5 bases at J, leaving 7 bases unmatched. The germline gives CDR1 SEHNR, CDR2 FQNEAQ (reference sequence). CDR3 sequence reads: CASSAGLALNEQYF. The DNA for the CDR3 is TGTGCCAGCAGCGCGGGACTAGCTCTCAACGAGCAGTACTTC. The whole variable domain, filled in from reference TRBV7-9 and TRBJ2-7, reads DTGVSQNPRHKITKRGQNVTFRCDPISEHNRLYWYRQTLGQGPEFLTYFQNEAQLEKSRLLSDRFSAERPKGSFSTLEIQRTEQGDSAMYLCASSAGLALNEQYFGPGTRLTVT.

V gene TRBV19 combines with J gene TRBJ2-1; 8 bases match TRBD1. Trimming at V came to 5 bases and at J to 5 bases, leaving 14 bases not matched to a gene. From germline, CDR1 is LNHDA and CDR2 SQIVND (reference sequence). The CDR3 is made up of 17 amino acids. CDR3 nucleotide sequence: TGTGCCAGTAGTTTCGACAGGGGCAATGTAGACGACAATGAGCAGTTCTTC. This gives the protein CASSFDRGNVDDNEQFF.